This entry lists 21 T cell receptor beta chains sequenced from one sample in a study of shared clonotypes between healthy human individuals (dated by TCRdb to the early 2020s). Libraries came from the immunoSEQ multiplex PCR assay. This immuneACCESS table, as held by TCRdb, lists in-frame sequences with V and J called but not all clones. Of the missing ones, under half trace to an unresolved V gene in checked studies; the others have no known cause. The sample records approximately 1,500,000 clones, roughly 96% of which are singletons. The top ten hold about 1.2% of the sample. Source material: naive CD4+ T cells sorted from blood. The cell subset or site label, as the study defines it: CD45RA+ positively selected. The receptors stem from a man aged 25 to 45 in good health.

Written as DNA, the CDR3 is TGTGCCAGCTCGTCCCGGGACTTCAATGAGCAGTTCTTC. Translated: CASSSRDFNEQFF. V usage is TRBV18 and J usage is TRBJ2-1, with D possibly matching TRBD2 (6 bases). This CDR3 contains 13 residues. Trimming took off 6 bases at V and 6 bases at J, with 12 bases between the two ends. Germline CDR1 reads KGHSH; CDR2 reads LQKENI.

The V call is TRBV9, the J call TRBJ1-1, with unresolved D. Looked up from germline, CDR1 is SGDLS and CDR2 is YYNGEE. This CDR3 has 13 amino acids. V shed 3 bases and J shed 3 bases, with 9 bases lying between them. The CDR3 region is CASSATFYTEAFF. Written as DNA, the CDR3 is TGTGCCAGCAGCGCGACTTTTTACACTGAAGCTTTCTTT.

The CDR3 protein is CASTLGGANTEAFF. In DNA form, the CDR3 reads TGTGCCAGCACCCTGGGGGGAGCGAACACTGAAGCTTTCTTT. The gene calls are TRBV2 and TRBJ1-1; possible D gene TRBD1, 5 bases. Trimming pared 7 bases from V and 1 base from J, leaving 13 bases between. CDR1 is SNHLY, CDR2 FYNNEI, per germline. This CDR3 contains 14 residues.

V is TRBV5-4 and J is TRBJ2-1, with 8 positions matching TRBD2. The CDR3 contains 15 residues. The germline CDR1 and CDR2 sequences are SGHNT and YYREEE (reference sequence). Trimming removed 0 bases from V and 8 bases from J; junction bases left unmatched: 7. The CDR3 nucleotides are TGTGCCAGCAGCTTGGAAAGCGGGAGCGTCCATGAGCAGTTCTTC. It codes for CASSLESGSVHEQFF.

The J gene is TRBJ2-7, the V gene TRBV5-4; TRBD2 matches at 10 bases. V shed 4 bases and J 1 base; nucleotides not matched to a gene: 5. CDR3 size: 15 residues. CDR1 and CDR2 from the germline V gene are SGHNT and YYREEE (reference sequence). The CDR3 region has the DNA TGTGCCAGCAGCCCTAGCGGGAGTGGATCCTACGAGCAGTACTTC. Translated, it gives CASSPSGSGSYEQYF.

This chain joins TRBV9 and TRBJ2-5, with 9 nucleotides matching TRBD2. Germline lookup yields CDR1 SGDLS and CDR2 YYNGEE. V trimming: 0 bases; J trimming: 2 bases; junction bases outside the gene matches: 5. The CDR3 extends over 16 amino acids. DNA for the CDR3: TGTGCCAGCAGCGTAGCGGCTAGCGGGGCTCAAGAGACCCAGTACTTC. Protein: CASSVAASGAQETQYF.

The chain is built from TRBV29-1 and TRBJ2-2; 7 positions match TRBD2. V gave up 8 bases and J gave up 0 bases; unmatched junction bases: 6. The germline V gene encodes CDR1 SQVTM and CDR2 ANQGSEA. The CDR3 runs to 14 residues. The CDR3 DNA follows: TGCAGCACCTCTAGCGGTGCGAACACCGGGGAGCTGTTTTTT. Translating gives CSTSSGANTGELFF.

The V call is TRBV28, the J call TRBJ2-7; possibly TRBD1 for D (6 bases). Germline CDR1 MDHEN, CDR2 SYDVKM. The CDR3 sequence is 16 residues long. V lost 8 bases, J lost 2 bases, and 22 bases lay in between. The CDR3 nucleotides read TGTGCCAGCCAGCCAAAAAACAGGGTCACAGCCTACGAGCAGTACTTC. Protein product: CASQPKNRVTAYEQYF.

The rearrangement links TRBV25-1 to TRBJ2-3; no firm D call. Germline assignment: CDR1 MGHDK and CDR2 SYGVNS. The CDR3 has 14 amino acids. V shed 6 bases and J shed 2 bases, with 12 bases lying between them. CDR3 residues: CASSDSWHTDTQYF. Written as DNA, the CDR3 is TGTGCCAGCAGCGATAGCTGGCACACAGATACGCAGTATTTT.

V is TRBV7-1 and J is TRBJ2-1, with unresolved D. TRBV7-1 is an open reading frame, and its role is uncertain. This CDR3 is 17 amino acids long. V was clipped by 4 bases and J by 4 bases, with 20 bases between them. CDR3 amino acids: CASSWNSGSHRYNEQFF. DNA for the CDR3: TGTGCCAGCAGCTGGAATTCTGGCTCACACCGGTACAATGAGCAGTTCTTC.

The CDR3 DNA follows: TGTGCCAGCAGCGTCGAAATACTAGCGGGAGGCTACAATGAGCAGTTCTTC. It specifies CASSVEILAGGYNEQFF. V and J are TRBV9 and TRBJ2-1; 12 bases map to TRBD2. The CDR3 is 17 residues long. V dropped 2 bases and J dropped 3; count of bases not matched to a gene: 6. Germline CDR1 and CDR2: SGDLS and YYNGEE. The variable domain in full, with the rest retrieved from reference TRBV9 and TRBJ2-1, is DSGVTQTPKHLITATGQRVTLRCSPRSGDLSVYWYQQSLDQGLQFLIQYYNGEERAKGNILERFSAQQFPDLHSELNLSSLELGDSALYFCASSVEILAGGYNEQFFGPGTRLTVL.

The chain combines TRBV19 with TRBJ2-7; TRBD1 is a possible D gene (5 bases). Germline V lookup: CDR1 LNHDA, CDR2 SQIVND (reference sequence). Between the trimmed V and J ends, which lost 1 base and 5 bases, there was a span of 12 bases. The CDR3 loop spans 14 amino acids. The CDR3 sequence is CASSIAPRDDEQYF. The CDR3 DNA follows: TGTGCCAGTAGTATAGCCCCCAGGGATGACGAGCAGTACTTC. Using reference TRBV19 and TRBJ2-7 for the parts outside the CDR3, the full variable domain is DGGITQSPKYLFRKEGQNVTLSCEQNLNHDAMYWYRQDPGQGLRLIYYSQIVNDFQKGDIAEGYSVSREKKESFPLTVTSAQKNPTAFYLCASSIAPRDDEQYFGPGTRLTVT.

The chain employs TRBV7-3 and TRBJ1-1, with 11 nucleotides matching TRBD1. The CDR3 consists of 16 residues. Trimming removed 5 bases from V and 10 bases from J; junction bases left unmatched: 15. Germline CDR1 is SGHTA and CDR2 is FQGTGA. The CDR3 region is CASSPHGGTGGLLAFF. The CDR3 region has the DNA TGTGCCAGCAGCCCTCATGGAGGGACAGGGGGTCTATTAGCTTTCTTT.

The CDR3 sequence is CASSSWGGSSPNEQFF. CDR3 DNA sequence: TGTGCCAGCAGTTCCTGGGGAGGGTCTAGTCCAAATGAGCAGTTCTTC. The chain uses TRBV28 and TRBJ2-1, with 7 positions matching TRBD2. The V segment lost 4 bases and the J segment 7 bases; nucleotides outside the gene matches: 13. The CDR3 runs 16 residues. The V gene's germline CDR1 is MDHEN and CDR2 SYDVKM. Complete variable domain (other parts from reference TRBV28 and TRBJ2-1): DVKVTQSSRYLVKRTGEKVFLECVQDMDHENMFWYRQDPGLGLRLIYFSYDVKMKEKGDIPEGYSVSREKKERFSLILESASTNQTSMYLCASSSWGGSSPNEQFFGPGTRLTVL.

In the case of this clone: Other DNA sequences within the sample encode an identical CDR3. The chain has TRBV7-9 and TRBJ2-5, with D hard to call. Looked up from germline, CDR1 is SEHNR and CDR2 is FQNEAQ (reference sequence). This CDR3 spans 12 amino acids. Trimming shortened V by 2 bases and J by 1 base, and 2 bases separated the two germline ends. The CDR3 spells CASSLLQETQYF. In DNA, the CDR3 is TGTGCCAGCAGCTTACTCCAAGAGACCCAGTACTTC.

The CDR3 nucleotides read TGTGCCAGCAGCTCCCGGGGTAACACCGGGGAGCTGTTTTTT. Encoded protein: CASSSRGNTGELFF. The V and J genes are TRBV9 and TRBJ2-2, with TRBD2 as a possible D gene (5 bases). CDR1 is SGDLS, CDR2 YYNGEE, per germline. V was clipped by 4 bases and J by 2 bases, with 9 bases between them. This CDR3 contains 14 residues. The whole variable domain, remainder taken from reference TRBV9 and TRBJ2-2, is DSGVTQTPKHLITATGQRVTLRCSPRSGDLSVYWYQQSLDQGLQFLIQYYNGEERAKGNILERFSAQQFPDLHSELNLSSLELGDSALYFCASSSRGNTGELFFGEGSRLTVL.

The V gene is TRBV12-5, the J gene TRBJ2-5; possibly TRBD2 for D (5 bases). Germline loops: CDR1 LGHNT, CDR2 FRNRAP. The ends were cut back, 5 bases at V and 3 bases at J, with 13 bases in the middle. CDR3 size: 14 residues. The CDR3 bases are TGTGCTAGTGGTCCTTCCGGGAATAAAGAGACCCAGTACTTC. Its protein is CASGPSGNKETQYF.

J is TRBJ1-1 and V is TRBV27; 10 nucleotides line up with TRBD1. Per the germline V gene, CDR1 is MNHEY and CDR2 is SMNVEV (reference sequence). The junction had 2 bases not matched to a gene; V was cut back by 6 bases and J by 7 bases. CDR3 length equals 12 residues. The CDR3 DNA follows: TGTGCCAGCAGCTGGACAGGGGGTGAAGCTTTCTTT. Translated: CASSWTGGEAFF.

This chain joins TRBV28 and TRBJ2-7; 9 positions agree with TRBD1. The CDR3 sequence is 14 residues long. The V gene end was trimmed by 5 bases and the J gene end by 4 bases; junction bases not matched to a gene: 6. The V gene's germline CDR1 is MDHEN and CDR2 SYDVKM. This CDR3 is CASSHRDREYEQYF. The CDR3 nucleotides read TGTGCCAGCAGTCACCGGGACAGGGAGTACGAGCAGTACTTC. Full variable domain (remainder filled in from reference TRBV28 and TRBJ2-7): DVKVTQSSRYLVKRTGEKVFLECVQDMDHENMFWYRQDPGLGLRLIYFSYDVKMKEKGDIPEGYSVSREKKERFSLILESASTNQTSMYLCASSHRDREYEQYFGPGTRLTVT.

J is TRBJ1-4 and V is TRBV28; D may be TRBD1 (5 bases). This CDR3 is 17 amino acids long. Per germline, CDR1 MDHEN and CDR2 SYDVKM. Trimming took 2 bases from V and 5 from J, leaving 18 bases between them. CDR3 nucleotide sequence: TGTGCCAGCAGTTTAAGGAGGGGTCCCTTACTGAATGAAAAACTGTTTTTT. Amino acid sequence: CASSLRRGPLLNEKLFF. Drawing the rest from reference TRBV28 and TRBJ1-4, the complete variable domain is DVKVTQSSRYLVKRTGEKVFLECVQDMDHENMFWYRQDPGLGLRLIYFSYDVKMKEKGDIPEGYSVSREKKERFSLILESASTNQTSMYLCASSLRRGPLLNEKLFFGSGTQLSVL.

The chain links TRBV4-3 to TRBJ1-3; maybe TRBD1 (5 bases). V lost 0 bases, J lost 8 bases, and 11 bases lay in between. Per the germline V gene, CDR1 is LGHNA and CDR2 is YSLEER. The CDR3 extends over 14 amino acids. The CDR3 is CASSQDRGQHTIYF. DNA of the CDR3: TGCGCCAGCAGCCAAGATCGGGGCCAGCACACCATATATTTT.